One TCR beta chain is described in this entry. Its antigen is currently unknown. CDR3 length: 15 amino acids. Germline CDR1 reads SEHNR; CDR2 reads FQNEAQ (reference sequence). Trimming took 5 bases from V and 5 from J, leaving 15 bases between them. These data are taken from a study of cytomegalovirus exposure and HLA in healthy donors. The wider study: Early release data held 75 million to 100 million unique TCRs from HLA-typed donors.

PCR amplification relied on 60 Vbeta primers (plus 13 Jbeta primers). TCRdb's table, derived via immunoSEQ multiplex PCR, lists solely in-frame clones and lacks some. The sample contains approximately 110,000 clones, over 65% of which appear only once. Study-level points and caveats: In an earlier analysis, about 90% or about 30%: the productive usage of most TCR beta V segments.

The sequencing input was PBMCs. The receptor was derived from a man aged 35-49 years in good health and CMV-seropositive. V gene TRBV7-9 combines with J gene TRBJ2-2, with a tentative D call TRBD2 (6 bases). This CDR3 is CASSGAGRRTGELFF. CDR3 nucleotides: TGTGCCAGCAGCGGTGCGGGAAGAAGAACCGGGGAGCTGTTTTTT.